This entry concerns a single T cell receptor (beta chain). Its antigen is not identified. TCRdb fed the 5' RACE reads into MiXCR, producing one record per CDR3 protein. The sample gives around 300,000 distinct CDR3 sequences, about an eighth of which show up once; 22% is in the top ten. The sample originates from a study of T-cell memory formation after mild COVID-19. General observations from the study: The CD4+ clones that contracted clustered mainly within CM and EM, and the CD8+ clones concentrated in EMRA.

The CDR3 covers 14 residues. V shed 5 bases and J shed 6 bases, with 16 bases lying between them. Sequencing was done on a sample of PBMCs or a T cell subset sorted from them (not recorded which). The sequence was collected from a man in his late teens or twenties who had mild COVID-19 (a few samples of this study predate the infection). Cell type and time point are not known. The chain uses TRBV12-3 or TRBV12-4 and TRBJ1-1, with D uncertain. The CDR3 nucleotides read TGTGCCAGCAGTGTAACCCGGGCCCGCCCTGAAGCTTTCTTT. Its protein is CASSVTRARPEAFF.